A selection of T cell receptor beta chains follows, all from one sample in a study of high-grade serous ovarian cancer treatment subgroups. Only in-frame clones appear in the TCRdb table, and some are missing; sequencing was by immunoSEQ multiplex PCR. The profile covers about 12,000 clones, with approximately 88% appearing a single time and under 3.5% taken by the ten largest. The sample was tumor tissue. These receptors were collected from a human donor with high-grade serous ovarian cancer. Each CDR3 is given with its conserved first and last residue. A D gene is named only where the DNA matches it firmly. Clone size is stated in some rows and not others, as once, few, many or a class when expanded.

d_call	clone_size	v_call	j_call	cdr3_aa	cdr3_nt
NA	NA	TRBV25-1	TRBJ1-4	CANYSATNEKLFF	TGTGCCAACTACAGTGCAACTAATGAAAAACTGTTTTTT
NA	NA	TRBV7-6	TRBJ2-3	CASSSSTDTQYF	TGTGCCAGCAGCTCCTCGACAGATACGCAGTATTTT
NA	NA	TRBV19	TRBJ2-2	CASSIGGPSTNTGELFF	TGTGCCAGTAGTATAGGGGGGCCCTCTACGAACACCGGGGAGCTGTTTTTT
TRBD1	NA	TRBV18	TRBJ1-2	CASSPIIDGGGNYGYTF	TGTGCCAGCTCACCGATTATTGACGGAGGGGGCAACTATGGCTACACCTTC
NA	NA	TRBV6-5	TRBJ2-1	CASSYSLRGAHNEQFF	TGTGCCAGCAGTTACTCCCTTCGGGGGGCCCACAATGAGCAGTTCTTC
TRBD1	NA	TRBV5-1	TRBJ2-3	CASSSGGTGATDTQYF	TGCGCCAGCAGCTCGGGGGGGACAGGGGCGACAGATACGCAGTATTTT
TRBD1	few	TRBV19	TRBJ2-2	CASRDRGLGGELFF	TGTGCCAGTCGAGACAGGGGGCTGGGCGGGGAGCTGTTTTTT
NA	NA	TRBV7-6	TRBJ2-7	CASSVQGRPEQYF	TGTGCCAGCAGCGTACAAGGTCGGCCCGAGCAGTACTTC
NA	once	TRBV29-1	TRBJ2-2	CSVEGPGNTGELFF	TGCAGCGTTGAAGGCCCAGGGAACACCGGGGAGCTGTTTTTT
NA	NA	TRBV9	TRBJ2-3	CASSVRTADTQYF	TGTGCCAGCAGCGTACGGACGGCCGATACGCAGTATTTT
TRBD2	NA	TRBV6-4	TRBJ2-2	CASSELAGGTGELFF	TGTGCCAGCAGTGAACTAGCGGGGGGCACCGGGGAGCTGTTTTTT
NA	NA	TRBV2	TRBJ1-1	CAGSPNTEAFF	TGTGCCGGCAGCCCAAACACTGAAGCTTTCTTT
NA	NA	TRBV7-6	TRBJ1-4	CASSLVVTTGNEKLFF	TGTGCCAGCAGTCTCGTCGTGACCACCGGAAATGAAAAACTGTTTTTT
NA	NA	TRBV9	TRBJ2-1	CASSVADSSYNEQFF	TGTGCCAGCAGCGTAGCGGACAGCTCCTACAATGAGCAGTTCTTC
TRBD1	few	TRBV5-1	TRBJ1-4	CASSAGTGLGEKLFF	TGCGCCAGCAGCGCCGGGACAGGACTTGGTGAAAAACTGTTTTTT
TRBD2	NA	TRBV4-3	TRBJ2-2	CASSQELAGYTGELFF	TGCGCCAGCAGCCAAGAATTAGCGGGGTACACCGGGGAGCTGTTTTTT
NA	NA	TRBV18	TRBJ1-1	CASSPVTGNTEAFF	TGTGCCAGCTCACCCGTGACAGGGAACACTGAAGCTTTCTTT
NA	NA	TRBV5-1	TRBJ1-4	CASSHRGTDEKLFF	TGCGCCAGCAGCCACCGGGGGACGGATGAAAAACTGTTTTTT
NA	NA	TRBV7-9	TRBJ2-3	CASSPGQGNLRTGTDTQYF	TGTGCCAGCAGCCCAGGGCAGGGAAATCTAAGGACTGGCACAGATACGCAGTATTTT
TRBD1	NA	TRBV5-1	TRBJ1-1	CASSQGAKNTEAFF	TGCGCCAGCAGCCAGGGGGCTAAGAACACTGAAGCTTTCTTT
TRBD1	NA	TRBV5-1	TRBJ2-5	CASSSGTAEETQYF	TGCGCCAGCAGCTCCGGGACAGCGGAAGAGACCCAGTACTTC
NA	few	TRBV2	TRBJ2-5	CASSQASETQYF	TGTGCCAGCAGCCAGGCCTCAGAGACCCAGTACTTC
NA	NA	TRBV4-1	TRBJ2-1	CASSHYTGFKGEQFF	TGCGCCAGCAGCCATTACACAGGGTTCAAGGGTGAGCAGTTCTTC
NA	NA	TRBV11-3	TRBJ2-3	CASSHRTTSTDTQYF	TGTGCCAGCAGCCACAGGACCACTAGCACAGATACGCAGTATTTT
TRBD1	once	TRBV6-6	TRBJ2-7	CASSKGQYEQYF	TGTGCCAGCAGCAAGGGACAGTACGAGCAGTACTTC
NA	once	TRBV10-3	TRBJ1-5	CAIGQAEQPQHF	TGTGCCATCGGTCAGGCTGAACAGCCCCAGCATTTT
NA	NA	TRBV6-1	TRBJ1-2	CASSEVAGANYGYTF	TGTGCCAGCAGTGAAGTCGCAGGCGCTAACTATGGCTACACCTTC
NA	NA	TRBV27	TRBJ1-1	CASSPDSRWTEAFF	TGTGCCAGCAGCCCCGACAGTCGGTGGACTGAAGCTTTCTTT
NA	NA	TRBV9	TRBJ2-5	CASSEGTRSQETQYF	TGTGCCAGCAGCGAAGGCACGCGGTCCCAAGAGACCCAGTACTTC
NA	NA	TRBV2	TRBJ2-3	CASTTGTYTDTQYF	TGTGCCAGCACGACGGGGACGTACACAGATACGCAGTATTTT
TRBD2	NA	TRBV19	TRBJ2-1	CASSGIAGDPYNEQFF	TGTGCCAGTAGTGGGATAGCGGGGGACCCTTACAATGAGCAGTTCTTC
NA	NA	TRBV28	TRBJ1-2	CASSLRQGLNYGYTF	TGTGCCAGCAGTTTAAGGCAGGGCCTTAACTATGGCTACACCTTC
NA	NA	TRBV5-1	TRBJ2-7	CASSLRGTYQYEQYF	TGCGCCAGCAGTCTTCGGGGGACTTACCAGTACGAGCAGTACTTC
NA	NA	TRBV19	TRBJ1-3	CASTSGSSGNTIYF	TGTGCCAGTACCAGCGGGAGCTCTGGAAACACCATATATTTT
NA	few	TRBV5-6	TRBJ1-2	CASEFERAGRDGYTF	TGTGCCAGCGAATTTGAGCGGGCAGGGCGGGATGGCTACACCTTC
NA	NA	TRBV5-1	TRBJ1-2	CASSLDGQRNYGYTF	TGCGCCAGCAGCTTGGACGGACAGAGAAACTATGGCTACACCTTC
TRBD1	NA	TRBV7-2	TRBJ1-6	CASSLRQGADSPLHF	TGTGCCAGCAGCTTAAGACAGGGGGCGGATTCACCCCTCCACTTT
NA	NA	TRBV19	TRBJ2-4	CASSRGGTQNIQYF	TGTGCCAGTAGTAGAGGGGGGACCCAAAACATTCAGTACTTC
TRBD1	NA	TRBV4-1	TRBJ1-2	CASSQGGGQVYGYTF	TGCGCCAGCAGCCAAGGCGGAGGACAGGTCTATGGCTACACCTTC
NA	NA	TRBV2	TRBJ1-6	CASHRERSPLHF	TGTGCCAGCCACAGGGAAAGGTCACCCCTCCACTTT
TRBD1	once	TRBV2	TRBJ2-7	CASDKLQGRRQQYF	TGTGCCAGCGATAAGCTACAGGGGCGAAGACAGCAGTACTTC
NA	NA	TRBV9	TRBJ1-2	CASSAPDDPLGYTF	TGTGCCAGCAGCGCCCCGGACGATCCTCTAGGCTACACCTTC
NA	NA	TRBV28	TRBJ1-1	CASSSPLTGTSEAFF	TGTGCCAGCAGTTCCCCTCTTACCGGGACATCTGAAGCTTTCTTT
NA	once	TRBV10-3	TRBJ1-1	CATLQALMNTEAFF	TGTGCCACCCTTCAAGCCCTCATGAACACTGAAGCTTTCTTT
NA	once	TRBV5-5	TRBJ1-4	CASSLEFRREKLFF	TGTGCCAGCAGCTTGGAGTTCCGGCGTGAAAAACTGTTTTTT
NA	NA	TRBV6-5	TRBJ1-4	CASSYVGTREKLFF	TGTGCCAGCAGTTACGTTGGGACAAGGGAAAAACTGTTTTTT
NA	NA	TRBV5-8	TRBJ1-2	CASSLGQSNYGYTF	TGTGCCAGCAGCTTGGGACAGTCTAACTATGGCTACACCTTC
NA	NA	TRBV7-9	TRBJ2-7	CASSQQRLVDEQYF	TGTGCCAGCAGCCAACAGCGACTGGTGGACGAGCAGTACTTC
NA	NA	TRBV18	TRBJ1-2	CASSPDRSGYTF	TGTGCCAGCTCACCAGACAGGAGTGGCTACACCTTC
NA	NA	TRBV28	TRBJ1-1	CASTGGGLNTEAFF	TGTGCCAGCACTGGGGGGGGCCTGAACACTGAAGCTTTCTTT
NA	few	TRBV5-1	TRBJ1-4	CASSLGGGDEKLFF	TGCGCCAGCAGCTTAGGTGGGGGAGACGAAAAACTGTTTTTT
NA	once	TRBV6-6	TRBJ2-1	CASSPSAGLYNEQFF	TGTGCCAGCAGTCCATCCGCGGGACTTTACAATGAGCAGTTCTTC
NA	once	TRBV15	TRBJ2-7	CATSRGGPSEQYF	TGTGCCACCAGCAGAGGAGGTCCGAGCGAGCAGTACTTC
NA	NA	TRBV7-2	TRBJ2-5	CASSQRETQYF	TGTGCCAGCAGCCAAAGAGAGACCCAGTACTTC